Listed here are 15 T cell receptor beta chains from one sample, sequenced in a study of blood T cell repertoires in COVID-19. Measured with immunoSEQ multiplex PCR; TCRdb has only the in-frame clones, and not every one. The table includes over 350,000 clones, around 90% detected once. The sequencing input was PBMCs or T cells enriched from blood (not recorded which). These receptors were taken from a woman younger than 30 who had recovered from COVID-19.

This clone is a singleton in its sample. The chain is built from TRBV27 and TRBJ2-7; the D gene is possibly TRBD2 (5 bases). Trimming removed 3 bases at V and 5 bases at J, with 11 bases between. Germline-derived CDR1 and CDR2 are MNHEY and SMNVEV (reference sequence). CDR3 length: 13 amino acids. CDR3 DNA: TGTGCCAGCAGTTTTCGGGGTTTCCACGAGCAGTACTTC. It is translated as CASSFRGFHEQYF.

The V and J genes are TRBV27 and TRBJ2-4, with D tentatively TRBD2 (5 bases). This CDR3 is 16 amino acids long. V was clipped by 2 bases and J by 0 bases, with 11 bases between them. CDR1 is MNHEY and CDR2 is SMNVEV in the germline V gene (reference sequence). The CDR3 region has the DNA TGTGCCAGCAGTTTAGGGGAGCCACTAGCCAAAAACATTCAGTACTTC. Translation: CASSLGEPLAKNIQYF.

The chain couples TRBV18 to TRBJ2-7; the D gene is possibly TRBD2 (5 bases). From germline, CDR1 is KGHSH and CDR2 LQKENI. This CDR3 region has 12 residues. With 5 bases removed from V and 3 bases from J, the gap between germline ends came to 8 bases. The chain's CDR3 is CASSGEFYEQYF. As DNA, the CDR3 is TGTGCCAGCTCAGGGGAGTTCTACGAGCAGTACTTC. Supplemented by reference TRBV18 and TRBJ2-7, the full variable domain reads NAGVMQNPRHLVRRRGQEARLRCSPMKGHSHVYWYRQLPEEGLKFMVYLQKENIIDESGMPKERFSAEFPKEGPSILRIQQVVRGDSAAYFCASSGEFYEQYFGPGTRLTVT.

CDR3 bases: TGTGCCAGCAGGACTGACTATGGCTACACCTTC. Amino acid sequence: CASRTDYGYTF. The chain has TRBV6-6 and TRBJ1-2; D is undetermined. This CDR3 has 11 residues. Germline assignment: CDR1 MNHNY and CDR2 SVGAGI (reference sequence). Trimming removed 6 bases at V and 3 bases at J, with 5 bases between.

V gene TRBV21-1 combines with J gene TRBJ1-1. TRBV21-1 is a pseudogene locus. The CDR3 spans 11 residues. The CDR3 coding sequence is TGTGCCAGCAGCAAGAGGACTGAAGCTTTCTTT. Translating it yields CASSKRTEAFF.

This clone was detected once. This chain joins TRBV29-1 and TRBJ2-1; 10 nucleotides align to TRBD2. The CDR3 extends over 15 amino acids. In germline, CDR1 is SQVTM, CDR2 ANQGSEA. Trimming cost V 8 bases and J 2 bases; bases outside gene matches: 9. The CDR3 reads CSPRLAGLPYNEQFF. The CDR3 DNA follows: TGCAGCCCAAGACTAGCGGGCCTTCCCTACAATGAGCAGTTCTTC.

This chain connects TRBV28 to TRBJ2-1, with D possibly TRBD1 on 6 matching bases. CDR3 size: 15 residues. Trimming shortened V by 8 bases and J by 10 bases, and 24 bases separated the two germline ends. Germline V gene sequence: CDR1 MDHEN, CDR2 SYDVKM. DNA for the CDR3: TGTGCCAGCTCCCTCGCCCGGACAGCCTACGGGGAGCAGTTCTTC. It specifies CASSLARTAYGEQFF.

The chain is built from TRBV5-8 and TRBJ2-3, with D possibly matching TRBD1 (5 bases). The germline V and J ends were trimmed by 4 bases and 6 bases, with 12 bases remaining between them. The CDR3 length is 13 residues. CDR1 and CDR2 (germline): SGHTS, YDEGEE. The CDR3 spells CASSRTRADTQYF. The CDR3 nucleotides are TGTGCCAGCAGCCGCACCAGGGCGGATACGCAGTATTTT.

The chain uses TRBV6-5 and TRBJ2-7, with D perhaps TRBD2 (6 bases). The CDR3 extends over 13 amino acids. The V gene's germline CDR1 is MNHEY and CDR2 SVGAGI. Between the trimmed V and J ends, which lost 9 bases and 0 bases, there was a span of 12 bases. The CDR3 loop reads CASQAGISYEQYF. DNA for the CDR3: TGTGCCAGTCAGGCGGGGATCTCCTACGAGCAGTACTTC.

The chain carries TRBV19 and TRBJ1-2; the match to TRBD1 covers 9 bases. Germline CDR1 LNHDA, CDR2 SQIVND (reference sequence). Germline trimming cut 5 bases from V and 6 bases from J; bases unmatched to any gene: 7. CDR3 length equals 14 residues. CDR3 sequence (DNA): TGTGCCAGTAGTGTAACAGGGGGCCGCAATGGCTACACCTTC. This translates into CASSVTGGRNGYTF.

This clone was picked up one time. The chain uses TRBV6-1 and TRBJ1-2; no firm D call. Trimming took 3 bases from V and 7 from J, leaving 6 bases between them. Germline assignment: CDR1 MNHNS and CDR2 SASEGT. The CDR3 runs 11 residues. The CDR3 region has the DNA TGTGCCAGCAGTGAGGGCCTTGGCTACACCTTC. This gives the protein CASSEGLGYTF.

This chain connects TRBV19 to TRBJ2-2, with TRBD1 matching 7 bases. The V gene end was trimmed by 1 base and the J gene end by 3 bases; junction bases not matched to a gene: 5. Germline V gives CDR1 LNHDA, CDR2 SQIVND (reference sequence). The CDR3 runs to 16 residues. As DNA, the CDR3 is TGTGCCAGTAGTATAGTTAGGGGGCCGTACACCGGGGAGCTGTTTTTT. Translating gives CASSIVRGPYTGELFF.

The chain links TRBV11-2 to TRBJ1-4; possibly TRBD1 for D (6 bases). Looked up from germline, CDR1 is SGHAT and CDR2 is FQNNGV. V lost 5 bases and J lost 2, with 12 bases in between. There are 15 residues in the CDR3. In DNA form, the CDR3 reads TGTGCCAGCAGCCCGGGGCAGGGGACTAATGAAAAACTGTTTTTT. Protein product: CASSPGQGTNEKLFF.

The chain is built from TRBV5-1 and TRBJ1-2; 8 bases line up with TRBD1. After removal of 4 bases from V and 3 bases from J, the junction contained 5 bases not matched to a gene. The CDR3 contains 14 residues. Germline lookup yields CDR1 SGHRS and CDR2 YFSETQ. CDR3 DNA sequence: TGCGCCAGCAGCCGACAGGGGTATGACTATGGCTACACCTTC. Encoded protein: CASSRQGYDYGYTF.

The chain couples TRBV5-1 to TRBJ2-7; 14 bases map to TRBD2. There are 17 residues in the CDR3. V gave up 4 bases and J gave up 0 bases; unmatched junction bases: 6. Germline lookup yields CDR1 SGHRS and CDR2 YFSETQ. The CDR3 DNA is TGCGCCAGCAGCCCAGAAGGACTAGCGGGGGGCTCCTACGAGCAGTACTTC. This encodes CASSPEGLAGGSYEQYF.